This is a list of T cell receptor beta chains from one sample in a study of cytomegalovirus exposure and HLA in healthy donors. Here immunoSEQ multiplex PCR was the method, and the copy in TCRdb shows in-frame clones only, minus some. The table lists around 140,000 clones, 78% of them singletons. The sample consisted of PBMCs. The receptors come from a woman aged 40 to 50 in good health and CMV-seropositive. CDR3s include the opening cysteine and the closing phenylalanine or tryptophan.

v_call cdr3_aa
TRBV27 CASSPGTGGGLPEAFF
TRBV27 CASSSGGSEAFF
TRBV15 CATSRTLMDYSFTDTQYF
TRBV5-1 CASSLRQGARGYTF
TRBV5-1 CASSPGQSYNEQFF
TRBV4-1 CASSQLAGKLGAGELFF
TRBV7-2 CASSLFSGSLSEQYF
TRBV29-1 CSVGPEDGYTF
TRBV28 CASSLRAPNQPQHF
TRBV4-1 CASSQEYGLAGVGTQYF
TRBV19 CASSNRGTEAFF
TRBV7-2 CASSSHMTSGRAGEQFF
TRBV19 CASIASGQETQYF
TRBV15 CATSRDPSGRSIYNEQFF
TRBV6-1 CASNLAAGGYNEQFF
TRBV7-9 CASSSGQGAFRQETQYF
TRBV6-1 CASSGSGGNEQFF
TRBV6-1 CASSGRGASYEQYF
TRBV25-1 CASSDNQGLTDEQFF
TRBV6-6 CASLDRGGATNEKLFF
TRBV6-5 CASSYGQGGNEQYF